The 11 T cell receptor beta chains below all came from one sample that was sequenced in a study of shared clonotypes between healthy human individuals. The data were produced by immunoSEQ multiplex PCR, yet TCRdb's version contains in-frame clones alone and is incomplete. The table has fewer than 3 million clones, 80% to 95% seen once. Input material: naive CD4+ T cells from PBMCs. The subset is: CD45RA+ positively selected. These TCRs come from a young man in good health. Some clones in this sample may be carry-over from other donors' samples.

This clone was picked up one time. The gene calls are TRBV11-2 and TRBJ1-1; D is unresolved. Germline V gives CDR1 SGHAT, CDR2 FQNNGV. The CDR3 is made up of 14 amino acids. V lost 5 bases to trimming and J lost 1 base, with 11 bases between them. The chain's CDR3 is CASSRTPQNTEAFF. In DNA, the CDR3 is TGTGCCAGCAGCAGGACCCCTCAGAACACTGAAGCTTTCTTT.

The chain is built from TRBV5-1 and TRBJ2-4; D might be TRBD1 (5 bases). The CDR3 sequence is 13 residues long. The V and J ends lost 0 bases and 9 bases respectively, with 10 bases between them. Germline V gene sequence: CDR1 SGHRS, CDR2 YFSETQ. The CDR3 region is CASSLGGQGIQYF. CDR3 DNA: TGCGCCAGCAGCTTGGGTGGACAAGGCATTCAGTACTTC.

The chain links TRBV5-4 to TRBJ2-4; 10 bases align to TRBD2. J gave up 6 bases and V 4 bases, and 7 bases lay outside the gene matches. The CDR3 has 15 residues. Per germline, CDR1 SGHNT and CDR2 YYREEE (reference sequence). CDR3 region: CASSAGTSVRNIQYF. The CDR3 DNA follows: TGTGCCAGCAGCGCGGGGACTAGCGTTCGAAACATTCAGTACTTC.

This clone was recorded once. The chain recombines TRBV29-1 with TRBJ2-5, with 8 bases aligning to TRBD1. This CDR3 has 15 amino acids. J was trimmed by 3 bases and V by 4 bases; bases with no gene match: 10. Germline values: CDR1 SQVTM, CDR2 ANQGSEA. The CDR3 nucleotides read TGCAGCGTTGCGGGAATTGGACAGGGTAAAGAGACCCAGTACTTC. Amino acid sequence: CSVAGIGQGKETQYF.

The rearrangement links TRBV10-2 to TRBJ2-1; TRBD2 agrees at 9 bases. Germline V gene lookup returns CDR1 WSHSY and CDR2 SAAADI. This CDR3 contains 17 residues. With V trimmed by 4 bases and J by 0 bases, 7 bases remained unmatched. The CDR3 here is CASSAGTSWSSYNEQFF. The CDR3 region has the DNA TGCGCCAGCAGTGCCGGGACTAGCTGGAGCTCCTACAATGAGCAGTTCTTC.

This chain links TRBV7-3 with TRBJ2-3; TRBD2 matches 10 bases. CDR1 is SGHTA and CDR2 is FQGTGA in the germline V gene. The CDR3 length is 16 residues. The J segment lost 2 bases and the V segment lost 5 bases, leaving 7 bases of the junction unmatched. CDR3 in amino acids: CASSPGLAEITDTQYF. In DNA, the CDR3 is TGTGCCAGCAGCCCTGGACTAGCGGAAATCACAGATACGCAGTATTTT.

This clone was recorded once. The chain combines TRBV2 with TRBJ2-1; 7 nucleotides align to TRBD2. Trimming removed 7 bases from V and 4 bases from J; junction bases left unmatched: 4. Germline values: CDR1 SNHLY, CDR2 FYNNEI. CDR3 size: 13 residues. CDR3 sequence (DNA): TGTGCCAGCAACGGGAGGAGTTACAATGAGCAGTTCTTC. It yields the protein CASNGRSYNEQFF.

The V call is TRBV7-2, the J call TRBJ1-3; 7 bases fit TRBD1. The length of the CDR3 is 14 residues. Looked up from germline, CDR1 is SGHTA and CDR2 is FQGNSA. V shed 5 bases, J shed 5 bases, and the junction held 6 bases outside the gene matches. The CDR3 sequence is CASSTQQGRNTIYF. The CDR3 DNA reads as TGTGCCAGCAGCACGCAACAGGGGAGAAACACCATATATTTT.

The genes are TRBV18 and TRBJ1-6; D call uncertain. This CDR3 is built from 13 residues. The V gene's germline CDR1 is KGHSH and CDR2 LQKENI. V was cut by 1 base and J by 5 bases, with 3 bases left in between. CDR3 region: CASSPQDNSPLHF. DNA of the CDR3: TGTGCCAGCTCACCACAAGATAATTCACCCCTCCACTTT.

The CDR3 is CASSDSSRAKETQYF. The DNA for the CDR3 is TGTGCCAGCAGTGACTCGAGCAGGGCGAAAGAGACCCAGTACTTC. The chain is built from TRBV6-4 and TRBJ2-5; perhaps TRBD1 as D (5 bases). The CDR3 covers 15 residues. Trimming shortened V by 0 bases and J by 3 bases, and 11 bases separated the two germline ends. CDR1 is MRHNA, CDR2 SNTAGT, per germline.

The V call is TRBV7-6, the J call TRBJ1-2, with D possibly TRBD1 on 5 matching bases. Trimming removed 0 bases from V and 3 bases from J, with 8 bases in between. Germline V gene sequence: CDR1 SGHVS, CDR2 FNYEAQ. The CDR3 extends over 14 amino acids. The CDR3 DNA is TGTGCCAGCAGCTTAGCCGGGACGGACTATGGCTACACCTTC. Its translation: CASSLAGTDYGYTF.